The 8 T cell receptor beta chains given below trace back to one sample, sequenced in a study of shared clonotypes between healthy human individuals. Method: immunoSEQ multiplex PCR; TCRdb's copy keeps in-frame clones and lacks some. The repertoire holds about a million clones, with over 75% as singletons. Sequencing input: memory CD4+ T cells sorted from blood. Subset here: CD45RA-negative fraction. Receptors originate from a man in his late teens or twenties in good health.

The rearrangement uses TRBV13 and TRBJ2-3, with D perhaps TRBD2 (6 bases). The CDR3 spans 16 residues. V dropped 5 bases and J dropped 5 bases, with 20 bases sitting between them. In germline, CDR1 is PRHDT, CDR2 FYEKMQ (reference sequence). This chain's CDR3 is CASSPQTVAEVDTQYF. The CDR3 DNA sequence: TGTGCCAGCAGCCCGCAAACCGTAGCGGAAGTAGATACGCAGTATTTT.

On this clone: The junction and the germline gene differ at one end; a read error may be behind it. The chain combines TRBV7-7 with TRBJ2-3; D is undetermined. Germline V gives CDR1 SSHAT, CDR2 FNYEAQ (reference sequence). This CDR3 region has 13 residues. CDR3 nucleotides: TGTGCTAGCAGCCCTAGTCACCGGGATACGCAGTATTTT. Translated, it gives CASSPSHRDTQYF. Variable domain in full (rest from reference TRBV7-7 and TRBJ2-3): GAGVSQSPRYKVTKRGQDVTLRCDPISSHATLYWYQQALGQGPEFLTYFNYEAQPDKSGLPSDRFSAERPEGSISTLTIQRTEQRDSAMYRCASSPSHRDTQYFGPGTRLTVL.

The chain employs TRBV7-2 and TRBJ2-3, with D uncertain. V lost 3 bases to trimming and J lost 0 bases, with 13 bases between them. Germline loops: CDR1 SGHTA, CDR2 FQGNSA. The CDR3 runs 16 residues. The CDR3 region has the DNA TGTGCCAGCAGCTTGACCAGCGCGACTAGCACAGATACGCAGTATTTT. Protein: CASSLTSATSTDTQYF.

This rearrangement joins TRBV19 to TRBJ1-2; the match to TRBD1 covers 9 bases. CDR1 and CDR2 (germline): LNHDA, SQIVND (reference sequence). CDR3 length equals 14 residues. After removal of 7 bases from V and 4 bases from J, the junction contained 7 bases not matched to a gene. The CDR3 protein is CASTPGTGPYGYTF. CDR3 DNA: TGTGCCAGTACGCCCGGGACAGGGCCCTATGGCTACACCTTC.

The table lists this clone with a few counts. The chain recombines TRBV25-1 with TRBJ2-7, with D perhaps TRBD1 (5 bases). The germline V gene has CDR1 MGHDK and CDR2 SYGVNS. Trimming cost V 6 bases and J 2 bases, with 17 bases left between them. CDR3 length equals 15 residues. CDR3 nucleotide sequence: TGTGCCAGCAGCTCTACATGGGGCCCTCCCTACGAGCAGTACTTC. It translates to CASSSTWGPPYEQYF.

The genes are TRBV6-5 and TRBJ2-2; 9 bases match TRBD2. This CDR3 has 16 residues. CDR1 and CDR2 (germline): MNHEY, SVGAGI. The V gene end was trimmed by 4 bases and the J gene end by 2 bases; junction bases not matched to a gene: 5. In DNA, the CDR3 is TGTGCCAGCAGTTGGTCTAGCGGGACAAACACCGGGGAGCTGTTTTTT. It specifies CASSWSSGTNTGELFF.

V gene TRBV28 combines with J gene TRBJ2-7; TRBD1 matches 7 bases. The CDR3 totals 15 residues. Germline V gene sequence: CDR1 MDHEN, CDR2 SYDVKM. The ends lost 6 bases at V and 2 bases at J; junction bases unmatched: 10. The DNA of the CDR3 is TGTGCCAGCAGCCAAGGGGGCCAGGGAGCCTACGAGCAGTACTTC. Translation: CASSQGGQGAYEQYF.

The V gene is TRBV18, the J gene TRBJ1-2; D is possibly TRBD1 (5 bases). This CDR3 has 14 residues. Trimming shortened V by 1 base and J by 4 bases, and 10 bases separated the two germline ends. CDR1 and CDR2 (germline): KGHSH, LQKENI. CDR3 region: CASSPLQGGYGYTF. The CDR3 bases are TGTGCCAGCTCACCACTCCAGGGTGGCTATGGCTACACCTTC.